Following are 19 T cell receptor beta chains from one sample sequenced in a study of T cells after yellow fever vaccination. TCRdb called the 5' RACE reads again in MiXCR, with one record for every CDR3 protein. The sample holds 300,000 or so distinct CDR3 sequences; 10% to 15% are singletons and the top ten take roughly 0.5%. The sequencing here drew on CD4+ T cells sorted from PBMCs, taken 45 days after the yellow fever booster vaccination. These receptors were obtained from a man younger than 45 who received the YFV17D yellow fever vaccine.

This clonotype has at least ten counts. The rearrangement uses TRBV7-2 and TRBJ1-2; tentative D call: TRBD1 (5 bases). With 4 bases removed from V and 3 bases from J, the gap between germline ends came to 18 bases. This CDR3 contains 16 residues. Per the germline V gene, CDR1 is SGHTA and CDR2 is FQGNSA. The CDR3 bases are TGTGCCAGCAGCTCCGATCTCTGGGGGGGAGACTATGGCTACACCTTC. As protein: CASSSDLWGGDYGYTF.

This chain links TRBV12-5 with TRBJ2-5; tentative D call: TRBD1 (5 bases). Germline V CDR1 and CDR2: LGHNT, FRNRAP. The V gene lost 1 base and the J gene lost 0 bases, with 21 bases spanning the gap. CDR3 length: 19 residues. The CDR3 DNA sequence: TGTGCTAGTGGTTTGGAAAGTCCCCGCGTGGCAGGGTACCAAGAGACCCAGTACTTC. It yields the protein CASGLESPRVAGYQETQYF.

CDR3 loop: CSVETQASTTGYTF. DNA of the CDR3: TGCAGCGTTGAAACCCAGGCGTCAACTACGGGCTACACCTTC. This chain joins TRBV29-1 and TRBJ1-2; D is ambiguous. Trimming shortened V by 2 bases and J by 8 bases, and 18 bases separated the two germline ends. Germline V gives CDR1 SQVTM, CDR2 ANQGSEA. The CDR3 has 14 residues. Variable domain in full (rest from reference TRBV29-1 and TRBJ1-2): SAVISQKPSRDICQRGTSLTIQCQVDSQVTMMFWYRQQPGQSLTLIATANQGSEATYESGFVIDKFPISRPNLTFSTLTVSNMSPEDSSIYLCSVETQASTTGYTFGSGTRLTVV.

This clonotype appeared many times. The chain employs TRBV6-5 and TRBJ2-6, with D uncertain. The CDR3 contains 14 residues. Trimming removed 5 bases at V and 10 bases at J, with 15 bases between. Per germline, CDR1 MNHEY and CDR2 SVGAGI. The chain's CDR3 is CASSTRRTVNVLTF. CDR3 nucleotides: TGTGCCAGCAGTACCCGACGGACGGTAAACGTCCTGACTTTC.

This clonotype was seen ten or more times. The rearrangement joins TRBV29-1 to TRBJ2-3, with D perhaps TRBD1 (6 bases). The CDR3 is 12 residues long. Deletions cut 6 bases from V and 7 bases from J, with 14 bases between. The germline CDR1 and CDR2 sequences are SQVTM and ANQGSEA. The CDR3 loop reads CSVSPRGHTQYF. The CDR3 coding sequence is TGCAGCGTATCGCCCAGGGGTCATACGCAGTATTTT.

This chain uses TRBV5-1 with TRBJ2-1; tentative D call: TRBD2 (5 bases). Trimming shortened V by 4 bases and J by 4 bases, and 15 bases separated the two germline ends. CDR3 length: 15 amino acids. In germline, CDR1 is SGHRS, CDR2 YFSETQ. CDR3 protein: CASSPQARGYNEQFF. The CDR3 DNA sequence: TGCGCCAGCAGCCCCCAGGCTAGAGGGTACAATGAGCAGTTCTTC.

CDR3 region: CASKDRGWSYEQYF. Here the CDR3 DNA reads TGTGCCAGCAAGGACAGGGGGTGGAGTTACGAGCAGTACTTC. The genes are TRBV27 and TRBJ2-7, with TRBD1 matching 10 bases. Germline loops: CDR1 MNHEY, CDR2 SMNVEV (reference sequence). There are 14 residues in the CDR3. Trimming removed 7 bases from V and 4 bases from J; junction bases left unmatched: 7.

This clonotype was seen only a few times. V gene TRBV5-6 combines with J gene TRBJ2-2, with D unresolved. This CDR3 spans 17 amino acids. CDR1 SGHDT and CDR2 YYEEEE come from the germline V gene. Between the trimmed V and J ends, which lost 0 bases and 0 bases, there was a span of 12 bases. Here the CDR3 DNA reads TGTGCCAGCAGCTTGGCCGTGGGCGCACCGAACACCGGGGAGCTGTTTTTT. Its protein is CASSLAVGAPNTGELFF.

Ten or more counts support this clonotype. This chain connects TRBV20-1 to TRBJ2-3, with a weak D call TRBD1 (6 bases). The CDR3 has 15 residues. CDR1 and CDR2 (germline): DFQATT, SNEGSKA (reference sequence). Trimming pared 6 bases from V and 3 bases from J, leaving 19 bases between. Here the CDR3 reads CSAQTGAARTDTQYF. CDR3 bases: TGCAGTGCCCAGACAGGCGCCGCCCGGACAGATACGCAGTATTTT.

This clonotype was seen many times. The rearrangement links TRBV7-2 to TRBJ1-5; 11 bases are shared with TRBD1. Germline V gives CDR1 SGHTA, CDR2 FQGNSA. The CDR3 spans 14 residues. With 0 bases clipped from V and 8 bases from J, the junction kept 0 bases outside the gene matches. The CDR3 DNA follows: TGTGCCAGCAGCTTAGCGGGACAGGGGGAGCCCCAGCATTTT. Its translation: CASSLAGQGEPQHF. Based on the CDR3 plus reference TRBV7-2 and TRBJ1-5, the full variable domain is GAGVSQSPSNKVTEKGKDVELRCDPISGHTALYWYRQSLGQGLEFLIYFQGNSAPDKSGLPSDRFSAERTGGSVSTLTIQRTQQEDSAVYLCASSLAGQGEPQHFGDGTRLSIL.

This clonotype has a handful of counts. The V and J genes are TRBV12-3 or TRBV12-4 and TRBJ2-7; D possibly matches TRBD1 or TRBD2 (5 bases each). The CDR3 totals 14 residues. V shed 8 bases and J shed 4 bases, with 18 bases lying between them. CDR3 amino acids: CASGKGSWGYEQYF. The CDR3 DNA reads TGTGCCAGCGGAAAAGGCTCGTGGGGGTACGAGCAGTACTTC.

This clonotype was observed a handful of times. The CDR3 loop reads CSAREGQLRYEQYF. DNA for the CDR3: TGCAGTGCTAGAGAAGGGCAGTTGAGGTACGAGCAGTACTTC. The rearrangement joins TRBV20-1 to TRBJ2-7, with unresolved D. The CDR3 extends over 14 amino acids. Trimming took 0 bases from V and 4 from J, leaving 13 bases between them. Germline lookup yields CDR1 DFQATT and CDR2 SNEGSKA (reference sequence).

The chain uses TRBV28 and TRBJ1-5; 7 positions match TRBD1. Trimming at V came to 6 bases and at J to 4 bases, leaving 12 bases not matched to a gene. Germline values: CDR1 MDHEN, CDR2 SYDVKM. CDR3 length: 16 residues. CDR3 loop: CASSPGGTVNNQPQHF. The CDR3 nucleotides read TGTGCCAGCAGCCCCGGCGGGACAGTTAATAATCAGCCCCAGCATTTT.

V and J are TRBV29-1 and TRBJ1-6; D gene uncertain. The CDR3 is 13 amino acids. The V end was cut by 2 bases, the J end by 9 bases, with 11 bases between. CDR1 and CDR2 (germline): SQVTM, ANQGSEA. The CDR3 DNA is TGCAGCGTTGAACTGGGAATTGGTTCACCCCTCCACTTT. Encoded protein: CSVELGIGSPLHF.

The CDR3 here is CASSLAPGGGEETQYF. The CDR3 bases are TGCGCCAGCAGCTTGGCCCCCGGAGGAGGCGAAGAGACCCAGTACTTC. The chain is built from TRBV5-1 and TRBJ2-5; weak D call: TRBD2 (5 bases). In germline, CDR1 is SGHRS, CDR2 YFSETQ. This CDR3 spans 16 amino acids. The germline V and J ends were trimmed by 0 bases and 3 bases, with 15 bases remaining between them.

This clonotype was detected a few times. The chain carries TRBV18 and TRBJ2-4; weak D call: TRBD2 (5 bases). Germline V CDR1 and CDR2: KGHSH, LQKENI. This CDR3 comprises 14 residues. Trimming removed 5 bases from V and 1 base from J, with 9 bases in between. DNA for the CDR3: TGTGCCAGCTCAGCCGGGGAGGCCAAAAACATTCAGTACTTC. Its translation: CASSAGEAKNIQYF.

This clonotype was observed a handful of times. For the CDR3, the DNA is TGTGCCAGCAGCTCCTTGGTCGGGAACTACGAGCAGTACTTC. The encoded protein is CASSSLVGNYEQYF. The chain has TRBV7-2 and TRBJ2-7; tentative D call: TRBD2 (5 bases). The V end lost 4 bases, the J end lost 3 bases, and 13 bases lay between the germline ends. In germline, CDR1 is SGHTA, CDR2 FQGNSA. This CDR3 is 14 amino acids long.

This rearrangement joins TRBV6-5 to TRBJ1-2; D is ambiguous. Trimming cost V 10 bases and J 4 bases, with 16 bases left between them. CDR1 MNHEY and CDR2 SVGAGI come from the germline V gene. The CDR3 runs to 13 residues. As DNA, the CDR3 is TGTGCCACCTCGAGGCCAGGCACCTATGGCTACACCTTC. Its protein product is CATSRPGTYGYTF.

This clonotype appeared a few times. This chain connects TRBV20-1 to TRBJ2-7, with 9 positions matching TRBD2. From germline, CDR1 is DFQATT and CDR2 SNEGSKA (reference sequence). This CDR3 has 13 amino acids. V dropped 2 bases and J dropped 5; count of bases not matched to a gene: 4. CDR3 in amino acids: CSARRTSAHEQYF. Here the CDR3 DNA reads TGCAGTGCTAGAAGGACTAGCGCCCACGAGCAGTACTTC.